The present entry profiles one T cell receptor beta chain with its context. It lacks a known antigen. Within one base of it there is no much larger clone, and no base qualities were kept. The library was made by RT-PCR. The run used an Illumina HiSeq 2500. TCRdb itself trimmed the public reads at Q25 with fastp, ran MiXCR and retained productive beta chains. Rows with one shared CDR3 protein collapse into an entry with the most common genes and DNA. The sample contains about 570,000 distinct CDR3 sequences, about 11% of them found a single time. 9.5% to 12% of the sample lies in the top ten. This sample was included in a study of response to subunit inactivated influenza vaccine (dated by TCRdb to 2016 to 2019). General notes on the study: Deep quantitative T cell receptor repertoire profiling was used in the study to track responses to a trivalent subunit inactivated influenza vaccine. The paper's findings and limits, for the study overall: According to the authors, only a limited number of new T cells may be recruited by each seasonal influenza vaccination.

For CDR1 and CDR2, the germline V gene lists LGHNT and FRNRAP. V is clipped by 1 base and J by 2 bases, and the sequence between their germline boundaries is 5 bases long. From the cysteine up to the phenylalanine, the CDR3 has a length of 13 residues. Only CDR3 DNA is held: 39 bases, read in frame from base 1. These same records also appear under a second study, on T cells expressing NK-cell markers. The second investigation adds: TCR beta cDNA libraries were prepared using 5'RACE template switching, which introduced a universal primer site and unique molecular identifiers. Three sorted T-cell subsets (CD3+CD56+NKG2C+, CD3+CD56+NKG2C- and CD3+CD56-NKG2C+) from eight donors had their TCR beta-chain repertoires profiled. Among the eight sequenced donors, only one was HCMV-seronegative, while the other seven were HCMV-seropositive. In several experiments an anti-gammadeltaTCR antibody was added to restrict sorting to alphabetaTCR-expressing T cells. In over five donors, the dominant CD3+CD56+NKG2C+ clonotypes were among the top 10 CD8+ clonotypes and accounted for roughly 1.0-7.5% of CD8+ T cells. Those dominant clonotypes were again the most abundant among CD3+CD56-NKG2C+ cells in several donors, at roughly 25-65%. Whether the expanded NKG2C-expressing T cell clones were specific for HCMV antigens was left unclear. The study sequenced eight donors, all healthy volunteers chosen at random: three men and five women. HCMV-specific IgG was detected in serum with a commercial ELISA kit to determine HCMV serostatus. Ficoll density gradient centrifugation was used to isolate peripheral blood mononuclear cells from blood. For about six donors, bulk peripheral blood T-cell repertoires were additionally sequenced from unsorted PBMC. Synthesis of cDNA was primed from the TCR beta constant segment and was followed by two consecutive PCR amplification steps. Sequencing of the libraries produced 2 x 150 bp reads on Illumina HiSeq 2000/2500, MiSeq or NextSeq. Reads were demultiplexed and grouped by UMI with MIGEC, and clonotypes were assembled and quantified with MiTCR. To remove erroneous sequences, TCR cDNA sequences were retained only when supported by two or more reads. The tcR package was used for downstream repertoire analysis, with clonotypes matched between fractions based on CDR3 nucleotide sequence plus V segment. VDJmatch was used to annotate antigen specificity against VDJdb, with one amino acid substitution in CDR3 allowed.

The clonotype was recovered from a man aged 50 to 60 who received an inactivated influenza vaccine. Donor details come from another sample of the same person, matched by shared clones. The sequenced sample was PBMCs from blood, obtained on the day of vaccination. This chain is built from TRBV12-5 and TRBJ1-1, with the D gene not clear enough to name. The sequence in DNA is TGTGCTAGTGGTTTGGAGGTAAACACTGAAGCTTTCTTT. This gives the protein CASGLEVNTEAFF.